This T cell receptor (beta chain) was retrieved from a study of blood T cells in healthy people across ages. The CDR3 spans 15 residues. Trimming shortened V by 0 bases and J by 3 bases, and 11 bases separated the two germline ends. Germline CDR1 SGDLS, CDR2 YYNGEE. This clonotype came up a few times. Its matching antigen is unknown. Findings of the study overall: Donors of long life had a larger count of naive CD4+ cells and greater diversity than aged donors.

A sample-barcoded 5' primer and a J-beta primer mix were used in a second PCR of roughly 6 to 12 cycles. Each cDNA was tagged by a template-switch adaptor containing 12 random nucleotides. All samples yielded 3 million or more CDR3-containing paired-end reads. A single record per CDR3 protein comes from TCRdb applying MiXCR to the 5' RACE reads. The top ten hold approximately 3.5% of the sample, which has hundreds of thousands of distinct CDR3 sequences, 27% seen once. The same specimen was also included in a second study, on T cells of mothers and their children.

The chain uses TRBV9 and TRBJ2-3; no definite D call. This TCR was recovered from a boy between 2 and 10 years old in good health. The specimen was blood. CDR3 in DNA: TGTGCCAGCAGCGTAGAAGGGTTGATGACAGATACGCAGTATTTT. It codes for CASSVEGLMTDTQYF.